The clone carrying this T cell receptor (beta chain) is a singleton in its sample. Method: immunoSEQ multiplex PCR; TCRdb's copy keeps in-frame clones and lacks some. The data contain some 80,000 clones, less than 85% of them singletons. The sample comes from a study of blood T cell repertoires in COVID-19. Per the germline V gene, CDR1 is MNHEY and CDR2 is SVGEGT. This CDR3 is built from 15 residues. The V gene lost 5 bases and the J gene lost 4 bases, with 15 bases spanning the gap. The source of this sequence is a woman over 75 with active or convalescent COVID-19. The sample taken for sequencing was peripheral blood. The gene calls are TRBV6-2 or TRBV6-3 and TRBJ2-1; tentatively, D is TRBD1 (5 bases). CDR3 sequence (DNA): TGTGCCAGCAGTGACCTAAAGGGGTATTACAATGAGCAGTTCTTC. Protein sequence: CASSDLKGYYNEQFF.